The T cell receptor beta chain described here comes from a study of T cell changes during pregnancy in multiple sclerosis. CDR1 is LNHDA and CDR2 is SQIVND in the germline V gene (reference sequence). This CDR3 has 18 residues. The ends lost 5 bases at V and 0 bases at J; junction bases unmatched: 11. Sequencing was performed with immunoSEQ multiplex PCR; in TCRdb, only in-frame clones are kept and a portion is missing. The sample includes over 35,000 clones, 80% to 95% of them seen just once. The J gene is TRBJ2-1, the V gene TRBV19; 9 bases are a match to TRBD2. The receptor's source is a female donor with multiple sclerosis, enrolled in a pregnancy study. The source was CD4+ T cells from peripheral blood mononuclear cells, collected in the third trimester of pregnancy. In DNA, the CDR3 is TGTGCCAGTAGTTCAACCCCGGGACTAGCACGCTCCTACAATGAGCAGTTCTTC. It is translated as CASSSTPGLARSYNEQFF.